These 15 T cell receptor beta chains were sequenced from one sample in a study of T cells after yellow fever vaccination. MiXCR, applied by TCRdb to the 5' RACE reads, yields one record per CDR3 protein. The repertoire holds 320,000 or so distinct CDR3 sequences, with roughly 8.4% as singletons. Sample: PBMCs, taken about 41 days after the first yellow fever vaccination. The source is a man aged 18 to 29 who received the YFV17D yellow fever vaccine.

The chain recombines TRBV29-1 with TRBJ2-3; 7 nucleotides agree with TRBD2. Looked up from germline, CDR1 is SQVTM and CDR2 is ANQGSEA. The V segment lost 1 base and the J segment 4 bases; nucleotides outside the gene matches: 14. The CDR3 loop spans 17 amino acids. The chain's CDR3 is CSVEVLASGLAADTQYF. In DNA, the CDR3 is TGCAGCGTTGAAGTTTTGGCTAGCGGATTAGCGGCAGATACGCAGTATTTT.

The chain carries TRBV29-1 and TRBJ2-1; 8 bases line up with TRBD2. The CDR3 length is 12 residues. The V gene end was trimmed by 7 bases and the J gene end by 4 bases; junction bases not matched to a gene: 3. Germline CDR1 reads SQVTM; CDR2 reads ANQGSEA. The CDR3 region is CSARLAYNEQFF. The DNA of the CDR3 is TGCAGCGCCCGACTAGCGTACAATGAGCAGTTCTTC.

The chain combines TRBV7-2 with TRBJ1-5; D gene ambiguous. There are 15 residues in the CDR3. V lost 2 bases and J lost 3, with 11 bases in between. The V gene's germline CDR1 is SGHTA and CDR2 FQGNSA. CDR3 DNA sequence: TGTGCCAGCAGCTTAACCGGACGCAACAATCAGCCCCAGCATTTT. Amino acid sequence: CASSLTGRNNQPQHF.

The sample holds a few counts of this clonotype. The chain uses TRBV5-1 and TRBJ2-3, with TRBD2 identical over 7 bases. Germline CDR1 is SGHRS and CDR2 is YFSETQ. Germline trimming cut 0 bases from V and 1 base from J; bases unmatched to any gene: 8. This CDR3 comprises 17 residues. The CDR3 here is CASSLAQRGLGTDTQYF. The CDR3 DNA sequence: TGCGCCAGCAGCTTGGCGCAGCGGGGTCTGGGCACAGATACGCAGTATTTT.

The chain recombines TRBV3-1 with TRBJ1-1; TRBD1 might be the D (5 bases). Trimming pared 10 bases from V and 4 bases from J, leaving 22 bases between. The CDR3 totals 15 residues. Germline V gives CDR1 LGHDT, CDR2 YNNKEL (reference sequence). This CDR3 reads CATSRQGGVLTEAFF. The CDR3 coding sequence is TGTGCCACCTCCCGCCAAGGAGGGGTCCTCACTGAAGCTTTCTTT.

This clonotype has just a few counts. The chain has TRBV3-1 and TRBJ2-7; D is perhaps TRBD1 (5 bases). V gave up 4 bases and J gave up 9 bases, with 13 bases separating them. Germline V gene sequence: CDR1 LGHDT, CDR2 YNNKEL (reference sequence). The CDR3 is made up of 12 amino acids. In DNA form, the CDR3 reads TGTGCCAGCAGCCGAACAGGAGAACGGCAGTACTTC. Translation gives CASSRTGERQYF.

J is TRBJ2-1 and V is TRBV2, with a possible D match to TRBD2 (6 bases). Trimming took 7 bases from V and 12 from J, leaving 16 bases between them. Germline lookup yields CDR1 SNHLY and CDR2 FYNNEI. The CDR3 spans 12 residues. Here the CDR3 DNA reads TGTGCCAGCATGGGTGGCGGGGTGGCGCAGTTCTTC. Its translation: CASMGGGVAQFF.

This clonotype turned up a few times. The CDR3 coding sequence is TGTGCCACCAGCAGAGTCAGGGTGGCCGGGGAGCTGTTTTTT. Translation: CATSRVRVAGELFF. V gene TRBV15 combines with J gene TRBJ2-2; maybe TRBD1 (5 bases). Germline loops: CDR1 LNHNV, CDR2 YYDKDF (reference sequence). Deletions cut 1 base from V and 6 bases from J, with 9 bases between. The CDR3 spans 14 residues.

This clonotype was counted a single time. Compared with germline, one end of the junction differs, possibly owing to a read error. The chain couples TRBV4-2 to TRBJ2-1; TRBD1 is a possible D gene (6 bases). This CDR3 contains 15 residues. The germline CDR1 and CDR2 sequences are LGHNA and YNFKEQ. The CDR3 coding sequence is TGTGCCAGCAGCGATCCGGGACAACCCAACAATGATCAGTTCTTC. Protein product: CASSDPGQPNNDQFF.

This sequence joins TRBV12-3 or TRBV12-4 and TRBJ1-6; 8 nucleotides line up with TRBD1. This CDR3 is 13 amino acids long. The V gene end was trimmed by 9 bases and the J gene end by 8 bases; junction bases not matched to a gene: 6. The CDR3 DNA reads TGTGCCAGTAAGCAGGGGGCGGATTCACCCCTCCACTTT. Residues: CASKQGADSPLHF.

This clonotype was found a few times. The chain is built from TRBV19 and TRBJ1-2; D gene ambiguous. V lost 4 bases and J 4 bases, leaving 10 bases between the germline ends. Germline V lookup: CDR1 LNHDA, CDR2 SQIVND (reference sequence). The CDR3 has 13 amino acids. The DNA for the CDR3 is TGTGCCAGTAGTAACAGCCCAAGCTATGGCTACACCTTC. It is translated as CASSNSPSYGYTF. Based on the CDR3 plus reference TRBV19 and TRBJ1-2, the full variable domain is DGGITQSPKYLFRKEGQNVTLSCEQNLNHDAMYWYRQDPGQGLRLIYYSQIVNDFQKGDIAEGYSVSREKKESFPLTVTSAQKNPTAFYLCASSNSPSYGYTFGSGTRLTVV.

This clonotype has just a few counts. The CDR3 DNA reads as TGTGCCAGCAGTTTAAACGGGTTAGGGAAATCTAACTATGGCTACACCTTC. Translated, it gives CASSLNGLGKSNYGYTF. This chain uses TRBV27 with TRBJ1-2; unclear D gene. From germline, CDR1 is MNHEY and CDR2 SMNVEV (reference sequence). V lost 2 bases to trimming and J lost 0 bases, with 16 bases between them. The CDR3 loop spans 17 amino acids.

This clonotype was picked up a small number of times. CDR3 loop: CASSKGEVRGHNQPQHF. CDR3 sequence (DNA): TGTGCCAGCAGCAAAGGTGAGGTCAGGGGGCACAATCAGCCCCAGCATTTT. The chain links TRBV21-1 to TRBJ1-5; the table assigns TRBD1, which was not confirmed against the DNA. TRBV21-1 counts as a pseudogene. The CDR3 length is 17 residues.

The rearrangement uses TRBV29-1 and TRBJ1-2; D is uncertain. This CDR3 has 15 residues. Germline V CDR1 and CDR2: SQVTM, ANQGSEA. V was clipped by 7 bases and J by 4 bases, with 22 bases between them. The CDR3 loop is CSGERSVGAGYGYTF. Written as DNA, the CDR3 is TGCAGCGGTGAGAGGAGTGTGGGCGCAGGCTATGGCTACACCTTC.

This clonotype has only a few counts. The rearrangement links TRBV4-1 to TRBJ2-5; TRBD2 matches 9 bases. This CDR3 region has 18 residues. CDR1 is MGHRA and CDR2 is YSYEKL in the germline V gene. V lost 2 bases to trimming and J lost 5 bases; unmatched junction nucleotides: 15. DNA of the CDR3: TGCGCCAGCAGCCAATCCCCCCTTAGCGGGGGCTCGGGGGAGACCCAGTACTTC. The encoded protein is CASSQSPLSGGSGETQYF.